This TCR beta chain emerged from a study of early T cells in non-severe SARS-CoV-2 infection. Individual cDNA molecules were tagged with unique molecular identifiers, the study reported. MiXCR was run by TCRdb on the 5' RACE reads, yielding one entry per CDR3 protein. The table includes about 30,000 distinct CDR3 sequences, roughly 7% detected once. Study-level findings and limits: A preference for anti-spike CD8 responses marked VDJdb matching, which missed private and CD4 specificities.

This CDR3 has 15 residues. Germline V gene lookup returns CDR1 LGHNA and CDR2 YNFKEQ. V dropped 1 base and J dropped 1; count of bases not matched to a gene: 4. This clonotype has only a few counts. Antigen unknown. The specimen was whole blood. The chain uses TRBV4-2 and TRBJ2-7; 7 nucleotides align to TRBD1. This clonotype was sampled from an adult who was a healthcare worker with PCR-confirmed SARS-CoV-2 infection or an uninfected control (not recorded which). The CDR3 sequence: CASSQAGTASYEQYF. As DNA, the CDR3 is TGTGCCAGCAGCCAAGCTGGGACAGCATCCTACGAGCAGTACTTC.